Listed below are T cell receptor beta chains from one sample, sequenced in a study of blood T cell repertoires in COVID-19. Profiling relied on immunoSEQ multiplex PCR, and the TCRdb table lists in-frame clones only, not all of them. The sample carries under 200,000 clones, approximately 83% recorded once. The sequencing sample was made of peripheral blood. These TCRs come from a woman aged 80 or over with acute or convalescent COVID-19. Both conserved end residues are part of each CDR3. D genes are given only for firm matches. The size field is filled for only some rows; it gives once, few, many or a size class.

v_gene: TRBV9
abundance: NA
j_gene: TRBJ2-2
d_gene: TRBD1
CDR3nt: TGTGCCAGCAGCGCGCGGACAGGTCTAACCGGGGAGCTGTTTTTT
CDR3aa: CASSARTGLTGELFF

v_gene: TRBV29-1
abundance: NA
j_gene: TRBJ1-2
d_gene: TRBD1
CDR3nt: TGCAGCGTTGAAGACCCCGTGACAGGGGGCTATGGCTACACCTTC
CDR3aa: CSVEDPVTGGYGYTF

v_gene: TRBV19
abundance: NA
j_gene: TRBJ1-4
d_gene: TRBD1
CDR3nt: TGTGCCAGTAGTGTGGACAGGCTCAATGAAAAACTGTTTTTT
CDR3aa: CASSVDRLNEKLFF

v_gene: TRBV5-1
abundance: few
j_gene: TRBJ2-5
d_gene: TRBD2
CDR3nt: TGCGCCAGCAGCCTGAACTTAGCGGGGGGGCAGGAGACCCAGTACTTC
CDR3aa: CASSLNLAGGQETQYF

v_gene: TRBV6-1
abundance: NA
j_gene: TRBJ1-5
d_gene: NA
CDR3nt: TGTGCCAGCAGTGAAATGGTAGGGGCCAATCAGCCCCAGCATTTT
CDR3aa: CASSEMVGANQPQHF

v_gene: TRBV2
abundance: NA
j_gene: TRBJ2-1
d_gene: TRBD2
CDR3nt: TGTGCCAGCAGTGATGGGGTAGCGGGAGGGACTGAGCAGTTCTTC
CDR3aa: CASSDGVAGGTEQFF

v_gene: TRBV28
abundance: NA
j_gene: TRBJ2-7
d_gene: TRBD2
CDR3nt: TGTGCCAGCAGGACACTAGCGGGGGGTCCCCTGGGCGAGCAGTACTTC
CDR3aa: CASRTLAGGPLGEQYF

v_gene: TRBV5-8
abundance: NA
j_gene: TRBJ2-7
d_gene: TRBD2
CDR3nt: TGTGCCAGCAGCCAACTAGCGGGGGGCCGATACTCCTACGAGCAGTACTTC
CDR3aa: CASSQLAGGRYSYEQYF

v_gene: TRBV12-2
abundance: many
j_gene: TRBJ1-2
d_gene: NA
CDR3nt: TGTGCAAGTCGCTTAAAGGGGCAACGCTATGGCTACACCTTC
CDR3aa: CASRLKGQRYGYTF

v_gene: TRBV10-3
abundance: NA
j_gene: TRBJ2-7
d_gene: NA
CDR3nt: TGTGCCATCAGTTCGGGACTGGGGTACGAGCAGTACTTC
CDR3aa: CAISSGLGYEQYF

v_gene: TRBV18
abundance: NA
j_gene: TRBJ1-2
d_gene: TRBD1
CDR3nt: TGTGCCAGCTCACCAACGACAGGGGGAAAGGATGGCTACACCTTC
CDR3aa: CASSPTTGGKDGYTF

v_gene: TRBV6-6
abundance: NA
j_gene: TRBJ2-5
d_gene: TRBD1
CDR3nt: TGTGCCAGCAGTTACCCGGGACAGTTCCAAGAGACCCAGTACTTC
CDR3aa: CASSYPGQFQETQYF

v_gene: TRBV6-4
abundance: once
j_gene: TRBJ2-3
d_gene: NA
CDR3nt: TGTGCCAGCAGTTACGGGGGAGGAGAGGCGGCGCAGTATTTT
CDR3aa: CASSYGGGEAAQYF

v_gene: TRBV28
abundance: NA
j_gene: TRBJ2-1
d_gene: NA
CDR3nt: TGTGCCAGCAGTGTCTCAGGGCATGAGCAGTTCTTC
CDR3aa: CASSVSGHEQFF

v_gene: TRBV6-2/TRBV6-3
abundance: NA
j_gene: TRBJ2-7
d_gene: TRBD1
CDR3nt: TGTGCCAGCAGCCGGGACAGGGGCTACGAGCAGTACTTC
CDR3aa: CASSRDRGYEQYF

v_gene: TRBV5-4
abundance: NA
j_gene: TRBJ2-1
d_gene: NA
CDR3nt: TGTGCCAGCAGCTTGAGGGGACAACTCAACAATGAGCAGTTCTTC
CDR3aa: CASSLRGQLNNEQFF

v_gene: TRBV30
abundance: NA
j_gene: TRBJ2-7
d_gene: NA
CDR3nt: TGTGCCTGGAGTGTAAAGTTGCTCGGGGGTTACGAGCAGTACTTC
CDR3aa: CAWSVKLLGGYEQYF

v_gene: TRBV11-1
abundance: NA
j_gene: TRBJ2-7
d_gene: NA
CDR3nt: TGTGCCAGCAGCCCGCTGGACAGTCCCTACGAGCAGTACTTC
CDR3aa: CASSPLDSPYEQYF

v_gene: TRBV28
abundance: once
j_gene: TRBJ2-2
d_gene: NA
CDR3nt: TGTGCCTGCTTGTCGGTGATCACCGGGGAGCTGTTTTTT
CDR3aa: CACLSVITGELFF

v_gene: TRBV2
abundance: NA
j_gene: TRBJ1-5
d_gene: NA
CDR3nt: TGTGCCAACCCGCAGGGCCAGCTTAGCAATCAGCCCCAGCATTTT
CDR3aa: CANPQGQLSNQPQHF

v_gene: TRBV10-3
abundance: NA
j_gene: TRBJ1-4
d_gene: NA
CDR3nt: TGTGCCATCACAGAGGGGGATAATGAAAAACTGTTTTTT
CDR3aa: CAITEGDNEKLFF

v_gene: TRBV5-4
abundance: few
j_gene: TRBJ1-2
d_gene: NA
CDR3nt: TGTGCCAGCAGCTCAGCACAGACGCCCCAGGGAGGCTACACCTTC
CDR3aa: CASSSAQTPQGGYTF

v_gene: TRBV7-6
abundance: NA
j_gene: TRBJ2-5
d_gene: NA
CDR3nt: TGTGCCAGCAGCTCTAGACGTACCCAAGAGACCCAGTACTTC
CDR3aa: CASSSRRTQETQYF

v_gene: TRBV19
abundance: once
j_gene: TRBJ2-6
d_gene: NA
CDR3nt: TGTGCCAGTACCATGATGAGCTCTGGGGCCAACGTCCTGACTTTC
CDR3aa: CASTMMSSGANVLTF

v_gene: TRBV3-1/TRBV3-2
abundance: few
j_gene: TRBJ2-7
d_gene: TRBD2
CDR3nt: TGTGCCAGCAGCCAACAAGCGGGAGGAATTTACGAGCAGTACTTC
CDR3aa: CASSQQAGGIYEQYF

v_gene: TRBV5-1
abundance: NA
j_gene: TRBJ2-3
d_gene: NA
CDR3nt: TGCGCCAGCAGCTGGAGATATTTCGCAGATACGCAGTATTTT
CDR3aa: CASSWRYFADTQYF

v_gene: TRBV28
abundance: NA
j_gene: TRBJ1-2
d_gene: TRBD1
CDR3nt: TGTGCCAGCAGTCCCGGGGACAGGGCTCATGGCTACACCTTC
CDR3aa: CASSPGDRAHGYTF

v_gene: TRBV6-6
abundance: NA
j_gene: TRBJ2-7
d_gene: NA
CDR3nt: TGTGCCAGCAGCATGACAGGAAACTCCTACGAGCAGTACTTC
CDR3aa: CASSMTGNSYEQYF

v_gene: TRBV30
abundance: NA
j_gene: TRBJ1-1
d_gene: TRBD1
CDR3nt: TGTGCCTGGAGTGTAAGGCAGGGGGACACTGAAGCTTTCTTT
CDR3aa: CAWSVRQGDTEAFF

v_gene: TRBV7-9
abundance: NA
j_gene: TRBJ1-5
d_gene: NA
CDR3nt: TGTGCCAGCAGCTTATATTCGGGGGAGCCCCAGCATTTT
CDR3aa: CASSLYSGEPQHF

v_gene: TRBV2
abundance: few
j_gene: TRBJ1-2
d_gene: NA
CDR3nt: TGTGCCAGCAGCCCACTTCGACAGGTCGGTAGCGGCTACACCTTC
CDR3aa: CASSPLRQVGSGYTF

v_gene: TRBV5-1
abundance: NA
j_gene: TRBJ1-2
d_gene: NA
CDR3nt: TGCGCCAGATGCGCCGGGAGGGCAAGGATTTTTAATGGCTACACCTTC
CDR3aa: CARCAGRARIFNGYTF

v_gene: TRBV5-4
abundance: NA
j_gene: TRBJ2-5
d_gene: NA
CDR3nt: TGTGCCAGCAAGCTTCAAGACAGATACCAAGAGACCCAGTACTTC
CDR3aa: CASKLQDRYQETQYF

v_gene: TRBV18
abundance: NA
j_gene: TRBJ1-2
d_gene: NA
CDR3nt: TGTGCCAGCTCCCCCCCGGAGGGGGGGTACTATGGCTACACCTTC
CDR3aa: CASSPPEGGYYGYTF

v_gene: TRBV11-3
abundance: NA
j_gene: TRBJ2-1
d_gene: NA
CDR3nt: TGTGCCAGCAGCTTAGATCCGTCCAGAAACAATGAGCAGTTCTTC
CDR3aa: CASSLDPSRNNEQFF